The next 28 T cell receptor beta chains were all read from a single sample in a study of OX40 agonist ivuxolimab in advanced cancers. Assay used: immunoSEQ multiplex PCR; TCRdb lists only in-frame clones, some missing. The data contain tens of thousands of clones, approximately 85% of them seen just once; the ten biggest clones take up 4.1%. The specimen comprised CD4+ or CD8+ T cells sorted from blood, sampled in a trial of the OX40 agonist ivuxolimab. The receptors originated from an adult with an advanced solid tumor such as melanoma, head and neck, liver or kidney cancer.

This clone was observed a single time. The chain uses TRBV7-9 and TRBJ1-1; the match to TRBD1 covers 7 bases. The CDR3 sequence is 13 residues long. Germline V gene data show CDR1 as SEHNR and CDR2 as FQNEAQ (reference sequence). The V gene end was trimmed by 5 bases and the J gene end by 5 bases; junction bases not matched to a gene: 5. The CDR3 DNA follows: TGTGCCAGCAGCATCGGACAGGCGACTGAAGCTTTCTTT. Its translation: CASSIGQATEAFF.

The rearrangement links TRBV10-1 to TRBJ2-7; 8 nucleotides match TRBD1. This CDR3 spans 15 amino acids. Germline assignment: CDR1 WNHNN and CDR2 SYGVQD (reference sequence). V lost 3 bases, J lost 3 bases, and 7 bases stayed unmatched. CDR3 DNA: TGCGCCAGCAGTGACCGCACAGGGGGTTTCTACGAGCAGTACTTC. Amino acids: CASSDRTGGFYEQYF.

This chain uses TRBV5-1 with TRBJ1-4; D uncertain. Germline lookup yields CDR1 SGHRS and CDR2 YFSETQ. Between the trimmed V and J ends, which lost 4 bases and 3 bases, there was a span of 16 bases. CDR3 length equals 16 residues. The CDR3 here is CASSPGPIGANEKLFF. The CDR3 DNA sequence: TGCGCCAGCAGCCCGGGCCCGATAGGAGCTAATGAAAAACTGTTTTTT.

The DNA for the CDR3 is TGTGCCAGCAGAGGCACAGGGAGTATGGCAGATACGCAGTATTTT. Translated, it gives CASRGTGSMADTQYF. The J gene is TRBJ2-3, the V gene TRBV2, with D maybe TRBD1 (6 bases). The CDR3 is made up of 15 amino acids. The V gene lost 6 bases and the J gene lost 4 bases, with 17 bases spanning the gap. CDR1 and CDR2 from the germline V gene are SNHLY and FYNNEI.

This chain links TRBV2 with TRBJ1-4; the D gene is possibly TRBD1 (5 bases). Per germline, CDR1 SNHLY and CDR2 FYNNEI. Trimming pared 4 bases from V and 7 bases from J, leaving 10 bases between. This CDR3 spans 13 amino acids. In nucleotides, the CDR3 is TGTGCCAGCAGTGTCCAAGGGACTGAAAAACTGTTTTTT. Its protein is CASSVQGTEKLFF.

In this sample, this clone turned up a few times. The V and J genes are TRBV10-3 and TRBJ2-7; 7 bases are a match to TRBD1. The junction had 2 bases not matched to a gene; V was cut back by 8 bases and J by 4 bases. This CDR3 comprises 11 residues. The V gene's germline CDR1 is ENHRY and CDR2 SYGVKD. CDR3 sequence: CAIGDSYEQYF. Written as DNA, the CDR3 is TGTGCCATCGGGGACAGTTACGAGCAGTACTTC.

J is TRBJ1-5 and V is TRBV4-1; D remains ambiguous. V was shortened by 1 base and J by 5 bases, with 6 bases between the two germline ends. CDR3 length: 13 amino acids. Germline V lookup: CDR1 MGHRA, CDR2 YSYEKL. The CDR3 loop is CASSQAGYQPQHF. The CDR3 bases are TGCGCCAGCAGCCAAGCGGGTTATCAGCCCCAGCATTTT.

This clone has just a few counts. The CDR3 bases are TGTGCCAGCAGCTTAGAAGTTAGCGGGAGTTGGGGTGAGCAGTTCTTC. Its translation: CASSLEVSGSWGEQFF. The J gene is TRBJ2-1, the V gene TRBV11-2; 9 nucleotides align to TRBD2. J was trimmed by 9 bases and V by 0 bases; bases with no gene match: 9. Germline-derived CDR1 and CDR2 are SGHAT and FQNNGV. This CDR3 has 16 residues.

The chain is built from TRBV9 and TRBJ2-2; 12 nucleotides match TRBD2. From germline, CDR1 is SGDLS and CDR2 YYNGEE. There are 16 residues in the CDR3. The V and J ends lost 4 bases and 4 bases, in that order; junction bases with no gene match: 5. CDR3 nucleotide sequence: TGTGCCAGCAGCATTCCTAGCGGGAGGGCCACCGGGGAGCTGTTTTTT. It specifies CASSIPSGRATGELFF. Combining the CDR3 with reference TRBV9 and TRBJ2-2 gives the whole variable domain DSGVTQTPKHLITATGQRVTLRCSPRSGDLSVYWYQQSLDQGLQFLIQYYNGEERAKGNILERFSAQQFPDLHSELNLSSLELGDSALYFCASSIPSGRATGELFFGEGSRLTVL.

The V and J genes are TRBV11-2 and TRBJ1-1; tentative D call: TRBD1 (5 bases). The CDR3 sequence is 13 residues long. Trimming removed 3 bases from V and 6 bases from J, with 11 bases in between. Germline-derived CDR1 and CDR2 are SGHAT and FQNNGV. CDR3 DNA: TGTGCCAGCAGCTTGGGCAGGGTTGCTGAAGCTTTCTTT. It codes for CASSLGRVAEAFF.

The DNA of the CDR3 is TGTGCCTGGAGTGGGTCAGCGGGAGGGTACAATGAGCAGTTCTTC. It is translated as CAWSGSAGGYNEQFF. The genes are TRBV30 and TRBJ2-1; 10 nucleotides line up with TRBD2. Unmatched junction bases numbered 4, after V lost 1 base and J lost 4 bases. CDR1 is GTSNPN, CDR2 SVGIG, per germline (reference sequence). There are 15 residues in the CDR3. The full variable domain, completed using reference TRBV30 and TRBJ2-1, is SQTIHQWPATLVQPVGSPLSLECTVEGTSNPNLYWYRQAAGRGLQLLFYSVGIGQISSEVPQNLSASRPQDRQFILSSKKLLLSDSGFYLCAWSGSAGGYNEQFFGPGTRLTVL.

The gene calls are TRBV6-6 and TRBJ1-5; D uncertain. Germline-derived CDR1 and CDR2 are MNHNY and SVGAGI (reference sequence). V was trimmed by 4 bases and J by 4 bases, leaving 5 bases between them. The CDR3 is 12 residues long. CDR3 sequence: CASSSGNQPQHF. The CDR3 bases are TGTGCCAGCAGTTCTGGGAATCAGCCCCAGCATTTT.

This chain uses TRBV7-9 with TRBJ2-5; 7 bases align to TRBD2. V trimming: 0 bases; J trimming: 4 bases; junction bases outside the gene matches: 8. The V gene's germline CDR1 is SEHNR and CDR2 FQNEAQ (reference sequence). The CDR3 has 16 amino acids. This CDR3 reads CASSLALGGRGETQYF. CDR3 sequence (DNA): TGTGCCAGCAGCTTAGCGCTTGGCGGGAGAGGAGAGACCCAGTACTTC.

DNA of the CDR3: TGTGCCAGCAGCTTACAGGTCGGGGAGCTGTTTTTT. Amino acid sequence: CASSLQVGELFF. The J gene is TRBJ2-2, the V gene TRBV7-2; D is unclear. Germline-derived CDR1 and CDR2 are SGHTA and FQGNSA. This CDR3 spans 12 amino acids. The V and J ends lost 2 bases and 7 bases respectively, with 5 bases between them.

V gene TRBV10-3 combines with J gene TRBJ1-4; 9 nucleotides align to TRBD1. Germline CDR1 is ENHRY and CDR2 is SYGVKD. CDR3 length: 13 amino acids. The V segment lost 11 bases and the J segment 8 bases; nucleotides outside the gene matches: 9. The CDR3 nucleotides read TGTGCCTCCAGGACAGGGGAGGGAGAAAAACTGTTTTTT. It codes for CASRTGEGEKLFF.

The rearrangement joins TRBV19 to TRBJ1-5, with D perhaps matching TRBD1 (5 bases). Trimming stripped 2 bases from V and 0 bases from J, with 11 bases between. This CDR3 has 16 residues. From germline, CDR1 is LNHDA and CDR2 SQIVND (reference sequence). The CDR3 DNA reads TGTGCCAGTAGTATACCCCGGGACTATAGCAATCAGCCCCAGCATTTT. Protein: CASSIPRDYSNQPQHF.

The rearrangement links TRBV14 to TRBJ1-1; D unresolved. V was clipped by 0 bases and J by 6 bases, with 8 bases between them. Germline V gives CDR1 SGHDN, CDR2 FVKESK. This CDR3 spans 13 amino acids. CDR3 region: CASSQEYSSEAFF. The CDR3 DNA follows: TGTGCCAGCAGCCAAGAGTACAGCTCTGAAGCTTTCTTT.

The genes are TRBV2 and TRBJ2-3; D is possibly TRBD2 (6 bases). CDR1 and CDR2 (germline): SNHLY, FYNNEI. The CDR3 totals 15 residues. V was clipped by 6 bases and J by 3 bases, with 16 bases between them. CDR3 in amino acids: CASSLRGDGTDTQYF. The CDR3 DNA reads as TGTGCCAGCAGCCTACGCGGGGACGGGACAGATACGCAGTATTTT.

The J gene is TRBJ1-1, the V gene TRBV10-2; no reliable D call. In germline, CDR1 is WSHSY, CDR2 SAAADI. The CDR3 totals 14 residues. Between the trimmed V and J ends, which lost 3 bases and 5 bases, there was a span of 13 bases. The CDR3 region is CASSERGKETEAFF. The CDR3 DNA sequence: TGCGCCAGCAGTGAACGAGGGAAGGAGACTGAAGCTTTCTTT.

This clone occurred once. The chain has TRBV6-6 and TRBJ1-2; perhaps TRBD1 as D (6 bases). V lost 8 bases to trimming and J lost 5 bases, with 18 bases between them. In germline, CDR1 is MNHNY, CDR2 SVGAGI (reference sequence). This CDR3 has 14 amino acids. CDR3 nucleotides: TGTGCCAGCGTACGACAGGACCTAATTTATGGCTACACCTTC. It specifies CASVRQDLIYGYTF.

This clone was counted a few times. CDR3 region: CSALGFGEQFF. The CDR3 DNA reads TGCAGCGCCTTGGGGTTCGGTGAGCAGTTCTTC. J is TRBJ2-1 and V is TRBV29-1; D unresolved. The CDR3 consists of 11 residues. From germline, CDR1 is SQVTM and CDR2 ANQGSEA. The V and J ends lost 7 bases and 9 bases respectively, with 13 bases between them.

The chain recombines TRBV6-1 with TRBJ2-7, with 8 bases lining up with TRBD1. Germline lookup yields CDR1 MNHNS and CDR2 SASEGT. Unmatched junction bases numbered 17, after V lost 4 bases and J lost 6 bases. The CDR3 contains 17 residues. The CDR3 is CASSANSGGTAGGEQYF. The DNA for the CDR3 is TGTGCCAGCAGTGCAAACTCAGGGGGCACCGCCGGAGGCGAGCAGTACTTC.

The CDR3 reads CASLGLAGGHEQYF. DNA of the CDR3: TGTGCCAGCCTGGGACTAGCGGGAGGCCACGAGCAGTACTTC. This chain uses TRBV6-1 with TRBJ2-7; TRBD2 matches 15 bases. Germline loops: CDR1 MNHNS, CDR2 SASEGT. V gave up 8 bases and J gave up 5 bases; unmatched junction bases: 4. CDR3 size: 14 residues.

On this clone: The junction differs from germline at one of its ends, possibly a read error. This chain connects TRBV7-7 to TRBJ1-4, with unresolved D. Looked up from germline, CDR1 is SSHAT and CDR2 is FNYEAQ (reference sequence). The CDR3 extends over 13 amino acids. The CDR3: CASSETAEEKLFF. Written as DNA, the CDR3 is TGTGCTAGCAGTGAAACAGCAGAAGAAAAACTGTTTTTT.

This chain connects TRBV4-2 to TRBJ1-2, with D possibly matching TRBD1 (6 bases). The CDR3 totals 15 residues. Germline V lookup: CDR1 LGHNA, CDR2 YNFKEQ. Trimming stripped 2 bases from V and 8 bases from J, with 18 bases between. The CDR3 coding sequence is TGTGCCAGCAGCCAAACCGGGACACCTAAGCGGGGCTACACCTTC. Its translation: CASSQTGTPKRGYTF.

The chain links TRBV7-2 to TRBJ2-5, with 9 positions matching TRBD2. Germline CDR1 and CDR2: SGHTA and FQGNSA. The CDR3 is made up of 14 amino acids. V was clipped by 6 bases and J by 2 bases; unmatched bases: 4. The CDR3 region is CASSPGLAQETQYF. CDR3 DNA sequence: TGTGCCAGCAGTCCGGGACTAGCTCAAGAGACCCAGTACTTC.

This sequence joins TRBV27 and TRBJ2-1; the match to TRBD2 covers 16 bases. V shed 10 bases, J shed 3 bases, and the junction held 9 bases outside the gene matches. The CDR3 extends over 17 amino acids. Germline V gene sequence: CDR1 MNHEY, CDR2 SMNVEV (reference sequence). CDR3 in DNA: TGTGCCATCCCGGGACTAGCGGGAGGGAAGTTCTACAATGAGCAGTTCTTC. Its translation is CAIPGLAGGKFYNEQFF.

The V call is TRBV6-5, the J call TRBJ2-7; 15 nucleotides align to TRBD2. Trimming cost V 4 bases and J 12 bases; bases outside gene matches: 10. Germline CDR1 MNHEY, CDR2 SVGAGI. This CDR3 spans 15 amino acids. The CDR3 reads CASSSPGLAGGLPYF. CDR3 sequence (DNA): TGTGCCAGCAGTTCACCGGGACTAGCGGGAGGCCTTCCGTACTTC.